One sample yielded the 10 T cell receptor beta chains listed below, sequenced in a study of T cells expressing NK-cell markers. TCRdb re-called the 5' RACE reads, yielding one record per CDR3 amino acid sequence without DNA. Its listing shows about 460,000 distinct CDR3 sequences. Sequencing was done on a sample of blood T cells: a sorted CD56 or NKG2C T cell subset, CD4+ or CD8+ T cells, or bulk PBMC T cells (not recorded which). The receptors were gathered from a woman between 50 and 59 years old in good health.

The chain recombines TRBV20-1 with TRBJ2-5. Germline V gene sequence: CDR1 DFQATT, CDR2 SNEGSKA (reference sequence). This CDR3 has 13 residues. The CDR3 loop reads CSATRVIQETQYF.

V gene TRBV12-3 or TRBV12-4 combines with J gene TRBJ2-5; TCRdb calls TRBD2, which cannot be checked without DNA. The length of the CDR3 is 15 residues. CDR3 loop: CASSPGTKRQETQYF.

The gene calls are TRBV3-1 and TRBJ2-1; TCRdb designates TRBD2, a call that cannot be tested without DNA. Germline V gene data show CDR1 as LGHDT and CDR2 as YNNKEL (reference sequence). This CDR3 has 15 amino acids. The CDR3 spells CASTLGTSGANEQFF.

This chain links TRBV18 with TRBJ2-1; there is no DNA to check the TCRdb D call of TRBD1. The CDR3 is 15 amino acids. CDR1 KGHSH and CDR2 LQKENI come from the germline V gene. CDR3 region: CASSPGQGTGNEQFF. Full variable domain (remainder filled in from reference TRBV18 and TRBJ2-1): NAGVMQNPRHLVRRRGQEARLRCSPMKGHSHVYWYRQLPEEGLKFMVYLQKENIIDESGMPKERFSAEFPKEGPSILRIQQVVRGDSAAYFCASSPGQGTGNEQFFGPGTRLTVL.

The J gene is TRBJ1-2, the V gene TRBV30. Germline CDR1 GTSNPN, CDR2 SVGIG (reference sequence). The CDR3 totals 12 residues. The CDR3 sequence: CAWRTPSYGYTF.

The chain has TRBV6-1 and TRBJ1-2. The CDR3 extends over 12 amino acids. Germline values: CDR1 MNHNS, CDR2 SASEGT. The chain's CDR3 is CASGGLLFGYTF.

This chain links TRBV10-1 with TRBJ1-2. The CDR3 covers 14 residues. Germline CDR1 WNHNN, CDR2 SYGVQD (reference sequence). The CDR3 spells CASSPRGLHYGYTF.

The chain employs TRBV5-1 and TRBJ2-5; the D gene TCRdb calls, TRBD2, cannot be checked with no DNA. Germline lookup yields CDR1 SGHRS and CDR2 YFSETQ. The CDR3 consists of 15 residues. CDR3 sequence reads: CASSLVVGGGETQYF.

The chain links TRBV9 to TRBJ1-3; the D call from TCRdb, TRBD1, cannot be confirmed without DNA. The V gene's germline CDR1 is SGDLS and CDR2 YYNGEE. This CDR3 comprises 17 residues. The CDR3 loop is CASSPTDRTSSGNTIYF.

The chain carries TRBV6-1 and TRBJ2-6; checking the TCRdb D call of TRBD2 is not possible without DNA. The germline V gene has CDR1 MNHNS and CDR2 SASEGT. There are 18 residues in the CDR3. The CDR3 is CASSVGLAGRIGANVLTF.